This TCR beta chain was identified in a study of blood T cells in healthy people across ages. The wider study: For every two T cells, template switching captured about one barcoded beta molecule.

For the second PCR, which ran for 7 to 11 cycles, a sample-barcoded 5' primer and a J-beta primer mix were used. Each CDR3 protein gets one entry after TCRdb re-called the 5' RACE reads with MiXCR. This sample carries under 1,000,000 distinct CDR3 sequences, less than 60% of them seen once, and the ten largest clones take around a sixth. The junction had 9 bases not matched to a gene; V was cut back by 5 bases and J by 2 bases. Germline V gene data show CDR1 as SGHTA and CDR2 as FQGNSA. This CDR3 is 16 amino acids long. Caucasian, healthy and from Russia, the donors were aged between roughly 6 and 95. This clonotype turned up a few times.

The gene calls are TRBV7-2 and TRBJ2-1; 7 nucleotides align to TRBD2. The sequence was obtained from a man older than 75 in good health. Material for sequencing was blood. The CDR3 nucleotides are TGTGCCAGCAGCGGAGCTAGCGGAGGAACCTACAATGAGCAGTTCTTC. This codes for CASSGASGGTYNEQFF.